This T cell receptor beta chain stems from a study of technical replicates of blood from a handful of donors. Germline CDR1 is PRHDT and CDR2 is FYEKMQ (reference sequence). Trimming shortened V by 7 bases and J by 1 base, and 19 bases separated the two germline ends. The CDR3 loop spans 17 amino acids. TCRdb's table, derived via immunoSEQ multiplex PCR, lists solely in-frame clones and lacks some. This table has over 85,000 clones, 95% to 96% appearing once. The V gene is TRBV13, the J gene TRBJ2-2; D call uncertain. The sequence came from a human donor in good health. The sample consisted of T cells isolated from PBMCs. The CDR3 here is CASTPTSNEMNTGELFF. CDR3 sequence (DNA): TGTGCCAGCACCCCCACGAGCAACGAAATGAACACCGGGGAGCTGTTTTTT.